These 13 T cell receptor beta chains originate from one sample sequenced in a study of blood T cells in healthy people across ages. PCR was performed a second time for about 7 to 12 cycles using a sample-barcoded 5' primer and a J-beta primer mix. Each CDR3 protein gets one entry after TCRdb re-called the 5' RACE reads with MiXCR. The sample contains 1.5 million to 2 million distinct CDR3 sequences, 49% of which appear only once. The sample taken for sequencing was blood. These receptors were collected from a woman aged 40 to 50 in good health.

This sequence joins TRBV5-1 and TRBJ1-2; the D gene is possibly TRBD1 (6 bases). V shed 4 bases and J shed 5 bases, with 18 bases lying between them. Germline V lookup: CDR1 SGHRS, CDR2 YFSETQ. This CDR3 contains 15 residues. The CDR3 sequence: CASSGAGELGYGYTF. Written as DNA, the CDR3 is TGCGCCAGCAGCGGAGCAGGGGAATTAGGGTATGGCTACACCTTC.

The V gene is TRBV29-1, the J gene TRBJ2-6; D perhaps matches TRBD1 (6 bases). In germline, CDR1 is SQVTM, CDR2 ANQGSEA. Trimming shortened V by 0 bases and J by 1 base, and 22 bases separated the two germline ends. This CDR3 has 20 residues. CDR3 residues: CSVEDRAGTRFQSGANVLTF. The DNA of the CDR3 is TGCAGCGTTGAAGATCGGGCCGGGACAAGGTTCCAATCTGGGGCCAACGTCCTGACTTTC. The whole variable domain, filled in from reference TRBV29-1 and TRBJ2-6, reads SAVISQKPSRDICQRGTSLTIQCQVDSQVTMMFWYRQQPGQSLTLIATANQGSEATYESGFVIDKFPISRPNLTFSTLTVSNMSPEDSSIYLCSVEDRAGTRFQSGANVLTFGAGSRLTVL.

This rearrangement joins TRBV9 to TRBJ2-5; 10 bases map to TRBD2. This CDR3 comprises 16 residues. V was pared by 3 bases and J by 1 base, with 6 bases of the junction left unmatched. The germline gives CDR1 SGDLS, CDR2 YYNGEE. CDR3 amino acids: CASSGIAGGFQETQYF. CDR3 bases: TGTGCCAGCAGCGGAATAGCGGGGGGCTTCCAAGAGACCCAGTACTTC.

The J gene is TRBJ1-4, the V gene TRBV12-3 or TRBV12-4; 9 bases are a match to TRBD1. The CDR3 extends over 18 amino acids. V was pared by 5 bases and J by 2 bases, with 12 bases of the junction left unmatched. CDR3 amino acids: CASSPSQGAIDTNEKLFF. The CDR3 DNA reads TGTGCCAGCAGTCCTTCACAGGGGGCGATTGATACTAATGAAAAACTGTTTTTT.

CDR3 sequence: CASSDAGVGEQFF. CDR3 nucleotide sequence: TGTGCCAGCAGTGACGCAGGGGTAGGTGAGCAGTTCTTC. The J gene is TRBJ2-1, the V gene TRBV27, with TRBD1 as a possible D gene (6 bases). This CDR3 has 13 amino acids. The germline V gene has CDR1 MNHEY and CDR2 SMNVEV (reference sequence). V lost 5 bases and J 9 bases, leaving 14 bases between the germline ends.

The chain uses TRBV15 and TRBJ2-1, with 11 positions matching TRBD2. The CDR3 sequence is 16 residues long. Germline V CDR1 and CDR2: LNHNV, YYDKDF (reference sequence). J lost 8 bases, V lost 0 bases, and 6 bases had no gene match. The CDR3 spells CATSREVAGGPYEQFF. The CDR3 nucleotides are TGTGCCACCAGCAGAGAAGTAGCGGGGGGGCCGTATGAGCAGTTCTTC.

V gene TRBV7-2 combines with J gene TRBJ2-3; D gene uncertain. The CDR3 sequence is 16 residues long. CDR1 and CDR2 from the germline V gene are SGHTA and FQGNSA. The V end was cut by 3 bases, the J end by 4 bases, with 17 bases between. The CDR3, as DNA: TGTGCCAGCAGCTTCCTCGGACCGGAAGTCGCAGATACGCAGTATTTT. Protein product: CASSFLGPEVADTQYF.

Only a few counts were recorded for this clonotype. This chain joins TRBV6-5 and TRBJ1-2; D uncertain. This CDR3 spans 14 amino acids. Looked up from germline, CDR1 is MNHEY and CDR2 is SVGAGI. The V gene lost 0 bases and the J gene lost 4 bases, with 9 bases spanning the gap. The CDR3 bases are TGTGCCAGCAGTTACTCGACAAGCGTCTATGGCTACACCTTC. It codes for CASSYSTSVYGYTF.

This rearrangement joins TRBV9 to TRBJ2-3, with TRBD2 identical over 8 bases. The CDR3 is 16 amino acids. CDR1 and CDR2 from the germline V gene are SGDLS and YYNGEE. Trimming removed 0 bases from V and 2 bases from J; junction bases left unmatched: 5. The CDR3 is CASSVAVAGLTDTQYF. The DNA of the CDR3 is TGTGCCAGCAGCGTAGCAGTAGCGGGGCTCACAGATACGCAGTATTTT.

This clonotype came up a few times. The chain employs TRBV3-1 and TRBJ2-4; D remains unclear. The DNA end is a closer match to TRBJ2-7, so the J assignment may be wrong. The CDR3 runs 12 residues. Germline V gives CDR1 LGHDT, CDR2 YNNKEL (reference sequence). The CDR3 sequence: CASSQTAYEQYF. As DNA, the CDR3 is TGTGCCAGCAGCCAGACCGCCTACGAGCAGTACTTC.

The J gene is TRBJ2-7, the V gene TRBV7-9, with D perhaps matching TRBD1 or TRBD2 (6 bases each). The tail of the sequence fits TRBJ2-5 better, so the J call may be wrong. Germline V CDR1 and CDR2: SEHNR, FQNEAQ (reference sequence). The CDR3 is 15 amino acids. CDR3 amino acids: CASSLEGVHGETQYF. The CDR3 DNA sequence: TGTGCCAGCAGCTTGGAGGGGGTTCATGGGGAGACCCAGTACTTC.

The chain carries TRBV7-2 and TRBJ2-7; TRBD1 or TRBD2 may be the D gene (6 bases each). CDR3 length equals 16 residues. Deletions cut 1 base from V and 7 bases from J, with 20 bases between. The V gene's germline CDR1 is SGHTA and CDR2 FQGNSA. The CDR3 region is CASSLEGGRNMHEQYF. CDR3 nucleotide sequence: TGTGCCAGCAGCTTAGAAGGGGGGCGCAACATGCATGAGCAGTACTTC.

The rearrangement uses TRBV6-1 and TRBJ2-7; D remains unclear. Trimming took 2 bases from V and 4 from J, leaving 9 bases between them. CDR1 and CDR2 from the germline V gene are MNHNS and SASEGT. This CDR3 spans 13 amino acids. The CDR3 nucleotides read TGTGCCAGCAGTGAACTGGTAGAATACGAGCAGTACTTC. It codes for CASSELVEYEQYF.